These T cell receptor beta chains were read from a single sample in a study of graft-versus-host responses after intestinal transplantation. Here immunoSEQ multiplex PCR was the method, and the copy in TCRdb shows in-frame clones only, minus some. The table shows tens of thousands of clones, with 91% occurring only once. No cognate antigen is known for these TCRs. The source material was unstimulated CD4+ T cells sorted from spleen or lymph node cells, sampled before intestinal transplant. The receptors come from a human donor who received an intestinal transplant. CDR3s include the opening cysteine and the closing phenylalanine or tryptophan. D genes are given only for firm matches. The size of a clone is reported for some rows only, either as once, few or many, or as a class for expanded clones.

size	D	J	V	CDR3	DNA
few	TRBD1	TRBJ2-7	TRBV11-2	CASSPGTGASVYEQYF	TGTGCCAGCAGCCCCGGGACAGGAGCTAGCGTCTACGAGCAGTACTTC
NA	NA	TRBJ2-7	TRBV5-3	CARSFGGQNHYEQYF	TGTGCCAGAAGCTTTGGTGGGCAGAACCACTACGAGCAGTACTTC
NA	NA	TRBJ2-2	TRBV11-2	CASSPRGLKWELFF	TGTGCCAGCAGCCCCAGGGGACTAAAGTGGGAGCTGTTTTTT
NA	TRBD2	TRBJ2-7	TRBV7-9	CASSFRGGASYEQYF	TGTGCCAGCAGCTTTCGCGGGGGGGCTTCCTACGAGCAGTACTTC
NA	TRBD2	TRBJ2-5	TRBV19	CASSIARTSGQETQYF	TGTGCCAGTAGTATAGCTCGGACTAGCGGACAAGAGACCCAGTACTTC
NA	NA	TRBJ1-2	TRBV5-1	CASSLAGGSYTF	TGCGCCAGCAGCTTGGCCGGGGGGAGCTACACCTTC
NA	NA	TRBJ1-2	TRBV10-3	CAISAGDYGYTF	TGTGCCATCAGCGCGGGGGACTATGGCTACACCTTC
NA	TRBD1	TRBJ1-1	TRBV5-1	CASSLRTGGQDTEAFF	TGCGCCAGCAGCTTGAGAACAGGGGGGCAGGACACTGAAGCTTTCTTT
NA	TRBD1	TRBJ1-5	TRBV7-9	CASSYGTGDPNSNQPQHF	TGTGCCAGCAGCTACGGGACAGGGGACCCCAATAGCAATCAGCCCCAGCATTTT
NA	TRBD2	TRBJ2-2	TRBV7-2	CASSLGRLAGDTGELFF	TGTGCCAGCAGCTTAGGCCGACTAGCGGGGGACACCGGGGAGCTGTTTTTT
few	TRBD1	TRBJ1-3	TRBV10-3	CAISGDRDTGTIYF	TGTGCCATCAGTGGGGACAGGGATACGGGCACCATATATTTT
NA	NA	TRBJ1-1	TRBV30	CAWTWGQEAFF	TGTGCCTGGACTTGGGGACAAGAAGCTTTCTTT
NA	NA	TRBJ1-5	TRBV18	CASSPFNSNQPQHF	TGTGCCAGCTCACCATTTAATAGCAATCAGCCCCAGCATTTT
NA	NA	TRBJ2-7	TRBV4-1	CASSPHRAYEQYF	TGCGCCAGCAGCCCACACAGGGCCTACGAGCAGTACTTC
NA	TRBD1	TRBJ2-7	TRBV6-5	CASRRGRDSSYEQYF	TGTGCCAGCAGACGAGGCCGGGACAGCTCCTACGAGCAGTACTTC
NA	NA	TRBJ2-2	TRBV18	CASSPETANTGELFF	TGTGCCAGCTCACCAGAGACTGCGAACACCGGGGAGCTGTTTTTT
NA	NA	TRBJ2-7	TRBV7-2	CASSRHGGYEQYF	TGTGCCAGCAGCCGTCACGGGGGCTACGAGCAGTACTTC
NA	NA	TRBJ2-7	TRBV10-2	CASSRPPDRAYEQYF	TGCGCCAGCAGTCGGCCGCCGGACAGAGCCTACGAGCAGTACTTC
NA	TRBD1	TRBJ2-6	TRBV19	CASREQGEAGANVLTF	TGTGCCAGTCGAGAACAGGGGGAAGCTGGGGCCAACGTCCTGACTTTC